This T cell receptor (beta chain) was observed in a study of cytomegalovirus exposure and HLA in healthy donors. Study context: An early release of data contained approximately 80 million unique TCRs, which came from HLA-typed donors. Study-wide findings and caveats: Sequencing likely generated an artifact that appeared as a cluster of highly shared sequence variants.

There are 13 residues in the CDR3. The V gene lost 3 bases and the J gene lost 0 bases, with 5 bases spanning the gap. In germline, CDR1 is LNHDA, CDR2 SQIVND (reference sequence). On this clone: Its antigen remains unidentified. Within the sample, other DNA sequences also encode this same CDR3.

In the PCR, 60 Vbeta and 13 Jbeta primers were used. Generated by immunoSEQ multiplex PCR, the TCRdb table keeps only in-frame clones and is missing some. This sample's clone table lists around 78,000 clones. Sequenced sample: PBMCs. The V and J genes are TRBV19 and TRBJ2-5; no reliable D call. This receptor was taken from a man younger than 35 in good health and CMV-seropositive. DNA for the CDR3: TGTGCCAGTAGTATTGACTACCAAGAGACCCAGTACTTC. This sequence encodes CASSIDYQETQYF.